This T cell receptor beta chain comes out of a study of blood T cell repertoires in COVID-19. Study context: COVID-19 samples collected from the United States, Italy and Spain covered acute and convalescent phases. T cells, B-cell-depleted T cells, or PBMCs provided the cDNA or gDNA that served as material.

Sequencing was performed with immunoSEQ multiplex PCR; in TCRdb, only in-frame clones are kept and a portion is missing. The sample contains 200,000 to 250,000 clones, approximately 86% of which appear only once. Trimming pared 3 bases from V and 9 bases from J, leaving 21 bases between. This CDR3 has 16 residues. Germline-derived CDR1 and CDR2 are DFQATT and SNEGSKA (reference sequence). The sequencing sample was made of peripheral blood. The chain is built from TRBV20-1 and TRBJ1-6; TRBD1 is a possible D gene (6 bases). The clonotype comes from a woman between 25 and 40 years old who had recovered from COVID-19. The CDR3 spells CSASQGGGAYSSPLHF. Written as DNA, the CDR3 is TGCAGTGCTAGTCAAGGAGGGGGGGCCTATTCTTCACCCCTCCACTTT.